This paragraph covers one T cell receptor (beta chain) sequence. Method: immunoSEQ multiplex PCR; TCRdb's copy keeps in-frame clones and lacks some. The repertoire holds hundreds of thousands of clones, with over 80% as singletons. This entry belongs to a study of blood T cell repertoires in COVID-19. V dropped 3 bases and J dropped 1; count of bases not matched to a gene: 11. This CDR3 has 18 amino acids. Germline CDR1 SQVTM, CDR2 ANQGSEA. V usage is TRBV29-1 and J usage is TRBJ2-6; TRBD1 matches at 8 bases. Sequenced input: PBMCs or T cells enriched from blood (not recorded which). The origin of this receptor is a man aged 25 to 40 who had recovered from COVID-19. Here the CDR3 DNA reads TGCAGCGTTGAGACGGTGTCAGGGGGCATATCTGGGGCCAACGTCCTGACTTTC. As protein: CSVETVSGGISGANVLTF.